This T cell receptor (beta chain) was found in a study of technical replicates of blood from four donors. Germline V gene sequence: CDR1 SGHNT, CDR2 YYREEE (reference sequence). CDR3 length equals 14 residues. The junction had 9 bases not matched to a gene; V was cut back by 7 bases and J by 5 bases. Assay: immunoSEQ multiplex PCR; the TCRdb copy retains only in-frame clones and omits some. This sample has more than 70,000 clones, with about nine tenths found just once. This chain uses TRBV5-4 with TRBJ2-3; TRBD2 matches at 8 bases. This TCR was recovered from a human donor in good health. Sequences were obtained from T cells isolated from PBMCs. The CDR3 DNA reads TGTGCCAGCTCATGGAGAGCGGGGGAAGATACGCAGTATTTT. As protein: CASSWRAGEDTQYF.